This T cell receptor (beta chain) was obtained from a study of blood T cell repertoires in COVID-19. About the research overall: Samples representing acute and convalescent COVID-19 were sourced from the United States, Italy and Spain. The cDNA or gDNA used as material had been derived from T cells, B-cell-depleted T cells, or PBMCs.

Data came from immunoSEQ multiplex PCR; TCRdb stores just in-frame clones and leaves some out. The table records 250,000 or so clones, about 82% of them present only once. Per the germline V gene, CDR1 is SGHRS and CDR2 is YFSETQ. The V end lost 4 bases, the J end lost 4 bases, and 20 bases lay between the germline ends. The CDR3 covers 16 residues. The TCR was taken from an elderly man with acute or convalescent COVID-19. Sequencing was performed on peripheral blood. This chain connects TRBV5-1 to TRBJ1-2; perhaps TRBD1 as D (5 bases). This CDR3 reads CASSDALSAGLYGYTF. The CDR3 nucleotides read TGCGCCAGCAGCGACGCCTTGTCGGCAGGGCTCTATGGCTACACCTTC.